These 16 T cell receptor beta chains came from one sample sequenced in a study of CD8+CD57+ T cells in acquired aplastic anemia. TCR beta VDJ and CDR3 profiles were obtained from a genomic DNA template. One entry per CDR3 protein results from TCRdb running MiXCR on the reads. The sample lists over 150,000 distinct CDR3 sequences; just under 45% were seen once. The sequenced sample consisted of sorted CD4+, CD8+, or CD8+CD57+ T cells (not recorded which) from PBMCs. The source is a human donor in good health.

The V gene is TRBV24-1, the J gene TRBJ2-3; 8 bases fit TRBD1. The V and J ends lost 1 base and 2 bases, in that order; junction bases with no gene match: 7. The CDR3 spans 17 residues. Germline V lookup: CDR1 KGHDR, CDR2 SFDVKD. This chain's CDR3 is CATSDFGQGPVTDTQYF. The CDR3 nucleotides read TGTGCCACCAGTGATTTCGGACAGGGTCCTGTCACAGATACGCAGTATTTT.

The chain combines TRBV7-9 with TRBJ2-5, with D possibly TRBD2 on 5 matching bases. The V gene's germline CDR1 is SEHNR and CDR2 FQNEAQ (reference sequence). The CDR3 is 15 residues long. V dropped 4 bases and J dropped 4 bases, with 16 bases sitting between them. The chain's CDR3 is CASSSRSGLGETQYF. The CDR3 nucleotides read TGTGCCAGCAGCTCCCGAAGCGGACTCGGAGAGACCCAGTACTTC.

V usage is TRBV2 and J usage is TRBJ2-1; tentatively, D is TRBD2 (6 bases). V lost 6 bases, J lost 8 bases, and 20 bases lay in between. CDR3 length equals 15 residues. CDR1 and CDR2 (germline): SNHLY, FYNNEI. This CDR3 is CASSERVWGEDEQFF. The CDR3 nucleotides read TGTGCCAGCAGCGAGCGGGTGTGGGGTGAGGATGAGCAGTTCTTC.

The CDR3 protein is CASSLGQGRGNEAFF. CDR3 nucleotide sequence: TGTGCCAGCAGCTTAGGGCAGGGTCGAGGGAATGAAGCTTTCTTT. J is TRBJ1-1 and V is TRBV7-2; perhaps TRBD1 as D (5 bases). Trimming pared 1 base from V and 7 bases from J, leaving 16 bases between. The germline V gene has CDR1 SGHTA and CDR2 FQGNSA. This CDR3 has 15 residues.

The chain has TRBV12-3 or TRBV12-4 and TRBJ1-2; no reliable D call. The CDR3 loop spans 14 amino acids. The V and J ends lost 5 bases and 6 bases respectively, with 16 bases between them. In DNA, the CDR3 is TGTGCCAGCAGTAATAGCGGAACTTACAATGGCTACACCTTC. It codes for CASSNSGTYNGYTF.

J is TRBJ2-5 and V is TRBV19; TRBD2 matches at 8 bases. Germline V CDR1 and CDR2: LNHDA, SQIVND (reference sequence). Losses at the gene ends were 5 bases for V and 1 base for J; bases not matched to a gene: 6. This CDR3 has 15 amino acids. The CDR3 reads CASSRLAGPQETQYF. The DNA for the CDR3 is TGTGCCAGTAGTCGTCTAGCGGGCCCCCAAGAGACCCAGTACTTC.

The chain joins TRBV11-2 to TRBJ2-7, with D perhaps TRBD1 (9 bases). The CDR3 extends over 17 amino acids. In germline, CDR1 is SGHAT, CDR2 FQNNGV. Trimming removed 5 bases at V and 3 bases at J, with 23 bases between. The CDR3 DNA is TGTGCCAGCAGCGTGACAGGGGGGGTTAGCGGGATCTACGAGCAGTACTTC. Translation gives CASSVTGGVSGIYEQYF.

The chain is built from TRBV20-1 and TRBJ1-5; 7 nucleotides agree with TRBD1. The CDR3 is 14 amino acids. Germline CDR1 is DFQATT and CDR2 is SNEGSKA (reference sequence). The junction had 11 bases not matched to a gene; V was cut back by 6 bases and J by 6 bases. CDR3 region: CSATTGKLGQPQHF. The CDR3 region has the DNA TGCAGTGCAACGACAGGGAAACTGGGTCAGCCCCAGCATTTT.

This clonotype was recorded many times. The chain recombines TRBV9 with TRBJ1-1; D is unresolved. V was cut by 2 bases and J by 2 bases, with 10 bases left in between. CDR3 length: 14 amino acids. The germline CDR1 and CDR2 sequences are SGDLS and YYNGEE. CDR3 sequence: CASSVFQKNTEAFF. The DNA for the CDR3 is TGTGCCAGCAGCGTTTTCCAGAAAAACACTGAAGCTTTCTTT.

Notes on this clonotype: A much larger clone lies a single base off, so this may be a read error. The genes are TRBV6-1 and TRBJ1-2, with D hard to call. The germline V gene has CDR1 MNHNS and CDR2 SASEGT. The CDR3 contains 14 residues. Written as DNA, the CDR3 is TGTGCCAGCAGGAGCCGGACTGTCGGGAATGGCTGCACCTTC. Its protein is CASRSRTVGNGCTF.

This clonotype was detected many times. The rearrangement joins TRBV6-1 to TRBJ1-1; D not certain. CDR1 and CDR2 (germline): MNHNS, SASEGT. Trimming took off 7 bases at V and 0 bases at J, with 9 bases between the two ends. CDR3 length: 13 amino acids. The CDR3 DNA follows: TGTGCCAGCACTAACGACATGAACACTGAAGCTTTCTTT. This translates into CASTNDMNTEAFF.

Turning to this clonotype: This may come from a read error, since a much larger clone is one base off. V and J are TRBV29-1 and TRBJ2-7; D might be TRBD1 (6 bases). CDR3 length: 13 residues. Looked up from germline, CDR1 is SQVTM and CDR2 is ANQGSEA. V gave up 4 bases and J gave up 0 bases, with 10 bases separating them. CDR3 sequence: CSVVQGNSYEQYF. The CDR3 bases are TGCAGCGTTGTCCAGGGGAACTCCTACGAGCAGTACTTC.

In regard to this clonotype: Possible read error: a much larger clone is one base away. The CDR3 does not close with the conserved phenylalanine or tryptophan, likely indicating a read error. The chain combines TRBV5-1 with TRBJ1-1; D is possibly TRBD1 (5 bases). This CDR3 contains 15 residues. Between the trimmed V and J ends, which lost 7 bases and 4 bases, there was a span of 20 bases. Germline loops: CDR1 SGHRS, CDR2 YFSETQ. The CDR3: CASGSGTVFGTEAFS. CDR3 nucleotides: TGCGCCAGCGGCTCGGGGACGGTATTCGGCACTGAAGCTTTCTCT.

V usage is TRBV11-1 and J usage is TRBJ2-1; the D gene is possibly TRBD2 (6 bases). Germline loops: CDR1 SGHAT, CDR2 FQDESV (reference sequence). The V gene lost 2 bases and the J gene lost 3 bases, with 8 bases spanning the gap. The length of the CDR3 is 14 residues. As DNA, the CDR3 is TGTGCCAGCAGCTTACAGACTAGCTACAATGAGCAGTTCTTC. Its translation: CASSLQTSYNEQFF. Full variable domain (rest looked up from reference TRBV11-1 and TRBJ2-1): EAEVAQSPRYKITEKSQAVAFWCDPISGHATLYWYRQILGQGPELLVQFQDESVVDDSQLPKDRFSAERLKGVDSTLKIQPAELGDSAMYLCASSLQTSYNEQFFGPGTRLTVL.

CDR3 coding DNA: TGCAGTGCTCAAGGGACAGGGTATAACACAGATACGCAGTATTTT. Translating gives CSAQGTGYNTDTQYF. V and J are TRBV20-1 and TRBJ2-3; 9 bases match TRBD1. Per germline, CDR1 DFQATT and CDR2 SNEGSKA (reference sequence). The CDR3 extends over 15 amino acids. Trimming removed 5 bases from V and 2 bases from J; junction bases left unmatched: 8.

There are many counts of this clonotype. The CDR3 spells CASRLDRSSYNEQFF. CDR3 sequence (DNA): TGTGCCAGCAGACTAGACAGGAGCTCCTACAATGAGCAGTTCTTC. The chain has TRBV7-2 and TRBJ2-1; possibly TRBD1 for D (6 bases). V was cut by 6 bases and J by 0 bases, with 12 bases left in between. The CDR3 has 15 residues. Germline CDR1 SGHTA, CDR2 FQGNSA.